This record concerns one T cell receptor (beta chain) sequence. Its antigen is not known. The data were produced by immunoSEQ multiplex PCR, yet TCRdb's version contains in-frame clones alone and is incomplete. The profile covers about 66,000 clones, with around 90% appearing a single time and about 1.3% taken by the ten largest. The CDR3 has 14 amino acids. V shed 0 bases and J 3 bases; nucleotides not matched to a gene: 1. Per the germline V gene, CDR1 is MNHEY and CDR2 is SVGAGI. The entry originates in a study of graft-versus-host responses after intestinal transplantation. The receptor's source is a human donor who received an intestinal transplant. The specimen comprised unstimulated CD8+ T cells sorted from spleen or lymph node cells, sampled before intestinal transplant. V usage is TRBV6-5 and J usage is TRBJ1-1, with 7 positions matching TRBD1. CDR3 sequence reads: CASSYSGGDTEAFF. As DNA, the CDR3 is TGTGCCAGCAGTTACTCAGGGGGCGACACTGAAGCTTTCTTT.